The rows below give T cell receptor beta chains drawn from one sample of a study of T-cell reconstitution after alpha-beta-depleted transplantation in children. TCRdb fed the PCR reads into MiXCR, producing one record per CDR3 protein. The table has about 590,000 distinct CDR3 sequences, approximately 12% seen once. Specimen: PBMCs, mostly from graft donor cells, collected 360 days after TCRalphabeta/CD19-depleted stem cell transplant. The source of these receptors is a male patient under 18 who had a stem cell transplant for acute myeloid leukemia, so the T cells may come from the graft donor. Both conserved end residues are part of each CDR3. A D gene is named only where the DNA matches it firmly. Rows give clone size only sometimes, using once, few, many, or a class for an expanded clone.

v_gene: TRBV29-1; abundance: -; d_gene: -; j_gene: TRBJ2-3; CDR3aa: CSAGMGRADTQYF; CDR3nt: TGCAGCGCGGGTATGGGGAGAGCAGATACGCAGTATTTT
v_gene: TRBV7-9; abundance: few; d_gene: -; j_gene: TRBJ2-5; CDR3aa: CASSNVRLRQETQYF; CDR3nt: TGTGCCAGCAGCAATGTACGGCTTCGCCAAGAGACCCAGTACTTC
v_gene: TRBV7-8; abundance: -; d_gene: TRBD2; j_gene: TRBJ2-7; CDR3aa: CASSFRLAGGNEQYF; CDR3nt: TGTGCCAGCAGCTTCAGACTAGCGGGAGGGAACGAGCAGTACTTC
v_gene: TRBV7-3; abundance: -; d_gene: -; j_gene: TRBJ2-7; CDR3aa: CASSLQAGWDEQYF; CDR3nt: TGTGCCAGCAGCTTACAGGCAGGCTGGGACGAGCAGTACTTC
v_gene: TRBV13; abundance: -; d_gene: TRBD1; j_gene: TRBJ2-7; CDR3aa: CASSHPETGGDEQYF; CDR3nt: TGTGCCAGCAGCCACCCTGAGACAGGGGGCGACGAGCAGTACTTC
v_gene: TRBV10-3; abundance: few; d_gene: TRBD2; j_gene: TRBJ2-7; CDR3aa: CAVSYGLAPSSYEQYF; CDR3nt: TGTGCCGTCTCATACGGACTAGCGCCCAGCTCCTACGAGCAGTACTTC
v_gene: TRBV12-3/TRBV12-4; abundance: many; d_gene: -; j_gene: TRBJ1-4; CDR3aa: CASSTRQRPVEKLFF; CDR3nt: TGTGCCAGCAGTACCCGACAGCGGCCCGTTGAAAAACTGTTTTTT
v_gene: TRBV7-8; abundance: -; d_gene: TRBD1; j_gene: TRBJ1-5; CDR3aa: CASSWAGTGDQPQHF; CDR3nt: TGTGCCAGCAGCTGGGCCGGGACAGGGGATCAGCCCCAGCATTTT
v_gene: TRBV6-2/TRBV6-3; abundance: few; d_gene: TRBD2; j_gene: TRBJ2-4; CDR3aa: CASWTREGGYVKNIQYF; CDR3nt: TGTGCCAGCTGGACGCGGGAGGGCGGCTACGTCAAAAACATTCAGTACTTC
v_gene: TRBV4-3; abundance: many; d_gene: -; j_gene: TRBJ2-1; CDR3aa: CASSQDIRVGALYNEQFF; CDR3nt: TGCGCCAGCAGCCAAGATATAAGGGTCGGGGCCCTATACAATGAGCAGTTCTTC
v_gene: TRBV7-8; abundance: few; d_gene: -; j_gene: TRBJ1-2; CDR3aa: CASSRTGQHYGYTF; CDR3nt: TGTGCCAGCAGCCGTACTGGACAGCACTATGGCTACACCTTC
v_gene: TRBV9; abundance: few; d_gene: -; j_gene: TRBJ2-7; CDR3aa: CASKGRQTVREQYF; CDR3nt: TGTGCCAGCAAGGGGCGACAGACTGTAAGGGAGCAGTACTTC
v_gene: TRBV7-2; abundance: -; d_gene: -; j_gene: TRBJ2-7; CDR3aa: CASSLASDEQYF; CDR3nt: TGTGCCAGCAGCTTAGCGAGCGACGAGCAGTACTTC
v_gene: TRBV2; abundance: many; d_gene: TRBD1; j_gene: TRBJ2-1; CDR3aa: CASRDRSYNEQFF; CDR3nt: TGTGCCAGCCGGGACAGATCCTACAATGAGCAGTTCTTC
v_gene: TRBV7-9; abundance: many; d_gene: -; j_gene: TRBJ2-3; CDR3aa: CASSYFPDNVVADTQYF; CDR3nt: TGTGCCAGCAGCTACTTCCCGGATAACGTCGTAGCAGATACGCAGTATTTT
v_gene: TRBV7-2; abundance: few; d_gene: -; j_gene: TRBJ2-3; CDR3aa: CASSLGRMRVFTDTQYF; CDR3nt: TGTGCCAGCAGCTTAGGACGTATGAGGGTTTTCACAGATACGCAGTATTTT
v_gene: TRBV12-3/TRBV12-4; abundance: few; d_gene: -; j_gene: TRBJ2-6; CDR3aa: CASSFDVSGANVLTF; CDR3nt: TGTGCCAGCAGTTTCGACGTCTCTGGGGCCAACGTCCTGACTTTC
v_gene: TRBV6-6; abundance: -; d_gene: -; j_gene: TRBJ2-7; CDR3aa: CASKTRTDSEQYF; CDR3nt: TGTGCCAGCAAAACTCGGACAGATAGCGAGCAGTACTTC
v_gene: TRBV5-1; abundance: -; d_gene: -; j_gene: TRBJ2-5; CDR3aa: CASSLMREETQYF; CDR3nt: TGCGCCAGCAGCTTGATGAGGGAGGAGACCCAGTACTTC
v_gene: TRBV6-2/TRBV6-3; abundance: -; d_gene: -; j_gene: TRBJ2-7; CDR3aa: CASSAPRDWVSYEQYF; CDR3nt: TGTGCCAGCAGTGCTCCCCGGGACTGGGTCTCCTACGAGCAGTACTTC
v_gene: TRBV20-1; abundance: -; d_gene: -; j_gene: TRBJ1-1; CDR3aa: CSARDLTGIPNTEAFF; CDR3nt: TGCAGTGCTAGAGATCTCACGGGGATCCCGAACACTGAAGCTTTCTTT
v_gene: TRBV24-1; abundance: -; d_gene: TRBD2; j_gene: TRBJ2-1; CDR3aa: CATSESGRGNEQFF; CDR3nt: TGTGCCACCAGTGAAAGCGGGAGGGGCAATGAGCAGTTCTTC
v_gene: TRBV7-2; abundance: -; d_gene: TRBD2; j_gene: TRBJ2-7; CDR3aa: CASSLARTSGSYEQYF; CDR3nt: TGTGCCAGCAGCTTAGCCAGGACTAGCGGGAGCTACGAGCAGTACTTC
v_gene: TRBV4-2; abundance: few; d_gene: -; j_gene: TRBJ2-2; CDR3aa: CASSQGAGESTGELFF; CDR3nt: TGTGCCAGCAGCCAAGGGGCAGGGGAGAGCACCGGGGAGCTGTTTTTT
v_gene: TRBV2; abundance: many; d_gene: -; j_gene: TRBJ2-7; CDR3aa: CAIYKRGHYRESSYEQYF; CDR3nt: TGTGCCATCTATAAGAGGGGGCACTACCGGGAGAGCTCCTACGAGCAGTACTTC
v_gene: TRBV6-6; abundance: -; d_gene: -; j_gene: TRBJ2-2; CDR3aa: CASRQRVTGELFF; CDR3nt: TGTGCCAGCAGACAACGAGTTACCGGGGAGCTGTTTTTT
v_gene: TRBV7-2; abundance: -; d_gene: -; j_gene: TRBJ2-2; CDR3aa: CASSLVWGPGELFF; CDR3nt: TGTGCCAGCAGCTTAGTTTGGGGGCCCGGGGAGCTGTTTTTT
v_gene: TRBV20-1; abundance: many; d_gene: -; j_gene: TRBJ2-1; CDR3aa: CSARTIGTLLDNEQFF; CDR3nt: TGCAGTGCTAGGACGATCGGGACTTTACTAGACAATGAGCAGTTCTTC
v_gene: TRBV5-1; abundance: few; d_gene: TRBD1; j_gene: TRBJ1-1; CDR3aa: CASTGQVNTEAFF; CDR3nt: TGCGCCAGTACGGGACAGGTTAACACTGAAGCTTTCTTT
v_gene: TRBV7-8; abundance: many; d_gene: TRBD1; j_gene: TRBJ2-3; CDR3aa: CASRHRGRIDTQYF; CDR3nt: TGTGCCAGCAGGCACAGGGGAAGAATAGATACGCAGTATTTT
v_gene: TRBV7-3; abundance: -; d_gene: TRBD1; j_gene: TRBJ2-3; CDR3aa: CASSLWTGGDTQYF; CDR3nt: TGTGCCAGCAGCTTGTGGACAGGGGGGGATACGCAGTATTTT
v_gene: TRBV10-3; abundance: few; d_gene: -; j_gene: TRBJ2-4; CDR3aa: CAISDGANIQYF; CDR3nt: TGTGCCATCAGTGACGGGGCTAACATTCAGTACTTC
v_gene: TRBV28; abundance: few; d_gene: TRBD2; j_gene: TRBJ2-1; CDR3aa: CASSLGVAGVGEQFF; CDR3nt: TGTGCCAGCAGTTTAGGGGTAGCGGGAGTCGGTGAGCAGTTCTTC
v_gene: TRBV29-1; abundance: -; d_gene: -; j_gene: TRBJ2-7; CDR3aa: CSVRAVSLKEQYF; CDR3nt: TGCAGCGTCAGGGCCGTGTCCCTTAAGGAGCAGTACTTC
v_gene: TRBV27; abundance: many; d_gene: -; j_gene: TRBJ2-7; CDR3aa: CASSPRAESYEQYF; CDR3nt: TGTGCCAGCAGTCCGAGAGCGGAGTCCTACGAGCAGTACTTC
v_gene: TRBV29-1; abundance: -; d_gene: -; j_gene: TRBJ2-7; CDR3aa: CSVEPGRVGEQYF; CDR3nt: TGCAGCGTTGAACCGGGAAGGGTAGGCGAGCAGTACTTC
v_gene: TRBV20-1; abundance: -; d_gene: TRBD1; j_gene: TRBJ2-5; CDR3aa: CSARLPGTAKETQYF; CDR3nt: TGCAGTGCTAGACTTCCCGGGACAGCGAAAGAGACCCAGTACTTC
v_gene: TRBV4-3; abundance: few; d_gene: -; j_gene: TRBJ2-7; CDR3aa: CASSLKAPPASYEQYF; CDR3nt: TGCGCCAGCAGCCTTAAGGCCCCGCCGGCCTCCTACGAGCAGTACTTC
v_gene: TRBV6-2/TRBV6-3; abundance: many; d_gene: -; j_gene: TRBJ2-1; CDR3aa: CASSYGSLYNEQFF; CDR3nt: TGTGCCAGCAGTTACGGTAGCCTCTACAATGAGCAGTTCTTC
v_gene: TRBV3-1; abundance: -; d_gene: TRBD2; j_gene: TRBJ2-5; CDR3aa: CASTSGGQETQYF; CDR3nt: TGTGCCAGCACCTCGGGGGGACAAGAGACCCAGTACTTC
v_gene: TRBV6-2/TRBV6-3; abundance: few; d_gene: TRBD2; j_gene: TRBJ2-1; CDR3aa: CASSTGTGMPSGRYNEQFF; CDR3nt: TGTGCCAGCAGTACCGGGACAGGGATGCCTAGCGGGAGGTACAATGAGCAGTTCTTC
v_gene: TRBV5-1; abundance: few; d_gene: -; j_gene: TRBJ2-3; CDR3aa: CASSLSGWWMYTQYF; CDR3nt: TGCGCCAGCAGCTTGTCGGGTTGGTGGATGTATACGCAGTATTTT
v_gene: TRBV20-1; abundance: few; d_gene: -; j_gene: TRBJ2-1; CDR3aa: CSERNRVFEQFF; CDR3nt: TGCAGTGAGAGGAACAGGGTTTTTGAGCAGTTCTTC
v_gene: TRBV12-3/TRBV12-4; abundance: many; d_gene: -; j_gene: TRBJ2-4; CDR3aa: CASSMWGHNDIQYF; CDR3nt: TGTGCCAGCAGTATGTGGGGACATAACGACATTCAGTACTTC
v_gene: TRBV4-1; abundance: -; d_gene: -; j_gene: TRBJ2-2; CDR3aa: CASSQEPLPNTGELFF; CDR3nt: TGCGCCAGCAGCCAAGAACCGTTACCGAACACCGGGGAGCTGTTTTTT
v_gene: TRBV7-3; abundance: few; d_gene: TRBD2; j_gene: TRBJ2-1; CDR3aa: CASSPQTLAGVGNEQFF; CDR3nt: TGTGCCAGCAGCCCCCAAACCTTAGCGGGAGTTGGCAATGAGCAGTTCTTC
v_gene: TRBV5-6; abundance: -; d_gene: -; j_gene: TRBJ1-6; CDR3aa: CASSLAAGESPLHF; CDR3nt: TGTGCCAGCAGCTTGGCTGCCGGGGAGTCGCCCCTCCACTTT
v_gene: TRBV20-1; abundance: many; d_gene: TRBD2; j_gene: TRBJ2-7; CDR3aa: CSLTKTSGRYEQYF; CDR3nt: TGCAGTCTTACCAAGACTAGCGGGAGATACGAGCAGTACTTC
v_gene: TRBV9; abundance: -; d_gene: -; j_gene: TRBJ2-5; CDR3aa: CASSVGSFGRGVRETQYF; CDR3nt: TGTGCCAGCAGCGTAGGATCATTCGGACGCGGAGTCCGTGAGACCCAGTACTTC
v_gene: TRBV6-1; abundance: -; d_gene: -; j_gene: TRBJ1-2; CDR3aa: CASGLIWDGTYGYTF; CDR3nt: TGTGCCAGCGGGCTGATTTGGGACGGGACCTATGGCTACACCTTC